This T cell receptor (beta chain) was found in a study of PD-1 blockade in classical Hodgkin lymphoma (dated by TCRdb to the early 2020s). About the full investigation: Nivolumab dosing was 3 mg/kg intravenously every 2 weeks, continuing until either disease progression or unacceptable toxicity. The study used CyTOF and TCR beta sequencing to define a peripheral blood immune signature of response to PD-1 blockade in classical Hodgkin lymphoma.

The Qiagen DNeasy kit was used to extract genomic DNA both from unsorted PBMCs and from the negatively selected CD4+ and CD8+ fractions. TCR beta CDR3 regions were amplified by immunoSEQ multiplex PCR using primers annealing to V and J segments. A synthetic immune receptor repertoire was used to minimize amplification bias, and any remaining bias was removed computationally after sequencing. For the original study's pipeline: Repertoire diversity was quantified as the Shannon entropy index using custom Python scripts. Unsorted, CD4+ and CD8+ repertoires were analyzed separately, except in combined analyses where CD4+ and CD8+ sequences were merged in silico. A clone was considered expanded if an increase in frequency of at least 2-fold after treatment relative to C1D1 was found, and a pseudocount of 0.5 was applied to clones undetected at baseline. Singleton clones were defined as clones with 0 or 1 copy at C1D1, and non-singleton clones were defined as clones with 2 or more copies. Clones expanded in unsorted samples were assigned a CD4+, CD8+ or unknown annotation through matching of protein sequences in sorted samples from the same patient. Diversity changes from C1D1 to C4D1 were tested in paired samples using Wilcoxon tests. As stored in TCRdb, this immuneACCESS dataset retains in-frame rearrangements with V and J assigned. A fraction of the clones does not appear; measured against another copy, unresolved V genes explain less than half of the discrepancy, and the remainder lacks a known reason. The V and J calls and clone size are taken from that table; D and trimming were inferred from the DNA. The sample records approximately 99,000 clones, about nine tenths of which are singletons. 20% of the sample is in the top ten clones.

CDR1 is given as SGHDN and CDR2 as FVKESK, both from the germline V gene. Compared with germline, V lacks 2 bases and J lacks 1 base; bases without a gene match: 10. From the cysteine through the phenylalanine, the CDR3 covers 17 amino acids. Here the CDR3 DNA is all that survives: 51 bases in frame from base 1. The sample's time point, from its label and the paper: cycle 2 day 1 (C2D1) of nivolumab. Relapse after autologous stem cell transplantation had occurred in all trial patients, and cohorts A, B and C were distinguished by prior brentuximab vedotin exposure. The trial cohort included 50 to 70 patients with relapsed/refractory classical Hodgkin lymphoma, and each patient had a best overall response of complete response, partial response or progressive disease. In the multi-cohort phase II CheckMate 205 trial, trial patients received single-agent nivolumab. An independent review committee assessed best overall response using the 2007 International Working Group response criteria. Trial PBMCs were collected just before the start of nivolumab (C1D1) and during therapy at cycle 2 day 1 and cycle 4 day 1. Peripheral blood was collected in 8 mL Vacutainer Cell Preparation Tubes, from which PBMCs were isolated by centrifugation and then cryopreserved.

General findings and caveats noted by the study authors: By C4D1, a significant rise was seen in CD4+ TCR diversity but not in CD8+ TCR diversity (p=0.0027 vs p=0.16), and the rise was most apparent among complete responders (p=0.02). Baseline TCR diversity was reported to be lower in newly diagnosed patients than in healthy donors and to be lower still in relapsed/refractory patients. Trial patients achieving complete response had baseline diversity similar to newly diagnosed patients, whereas partial responders and progressors had significantly lower diversity. Only a single clinical trial cohort was studied, and what caused the repertoire differences, possibly disease activity or prior therapy, remained undefined. Patients starting nivolumab less than 1 year after ASCT had lower diversity and were excluded from later analyses to avoid confounding by immune reconstitution.

This clone has just one count. What this receptor recognizes is not known. Base-call qualities are not available, and no considerably larger clone is one nucleotide away. The V gene is TRBV14 and the J gene is TRBJ1-1; 7 bases in the middle match TRBD1. The sample in question was peripheral blood mononuclear cells (PBMCs), obtained before the second cycle of nivolumab. The receptor's source is a human donor with classical Hodgkin lymphoma. The CDR3 protein sequence reads: CASSQHRDSLGNTEAFF. The sequenced DNA: TGTGCCAGCAGCCAACACCGGGACAGCCTGGGGAACACTGAAGCTTTCTTT.